The 9 T cell receptor beta chains presented below share a single source sample, sequenced in a study of siplizumab effects on memory and regulatory T cells. Profiled with immunoSEQ multiplex PCR; TCRdb holds only in-frame clones, not every one. Of over 95,000 clones listed, 90% to 95% are singletons. Sequencing was performed on non-Treg CD4+ T cells sorted from blood. All receptors derive from a human donor in good health.

This sequence joins TRBV30 and TRBJ1-1; D is ambiguous. The V gene lost 0 bases and the J gene lost 1 base, with 6 bases spanning the gap. Per germline, CDR1 GTSNPN and CDR2 SVGIG (reference sequence). The CDR3 sequence is 13 residues long. CDR3 sequence (DNA): TGTGCCTGGAGTGTATCCCAGAACACTGAAGCTTTCTTT. It translates to CAWSVSQNTEAFF.

This clone was seen only once. The chain links TRBV25-1 to TRBJ1-1, with D unresolved. This CDR3 contains 15 residues. The germline V gene has CDR1 MGHDK and CDR2 SYGVNS. Trimming left V 7 bases short and J 0 bases short, with 15 bases between. The CDR3 DNA is TGTGCCAGCATGAGGGCAGGATACCTGAACACTGAAGCTTTCTTT. Translation: CASMRAGYLNTEAFF.

The chain combines TRBV2 with TRBJ2-7; no reliable D call. The CDR3 runs to 11 residues. CDR1 is SNHLY and CDR2 is FYNNEI in the germline V gene. V lost 0 bases and J 3 bases, leaving 0 bases between the germline ends. The CDR3 DNA reads as TGTGCCAGCAGTGAAGCCTACGAGCAGTACTTC. Amino acids: CASSEAYEQYF. Drawing the rest from reference TRBV2 and TRBJ2-7, the complete variable domain is EPEVTQTPSHQVTQMGQEVILRCVPISNHLYFYWYRQILGQKVEFLVSFYNNEISEKSEIFDDQFSVERPDGSNFTLKIRSTKLEDSAMYFCASSEAYEQYFGPGTRLTVT.

The chain has TRBV20-1 and TRBJ2-3, with unresolved D. V lost 6 bases and J 5 bases, leaving 6 bases between the germline ends. The germline CDR1 and CDR2 sequences are DFQATT and SNEGSKA (reference sequence). CDR3 size: 10 residues. CDR3 sequence: CSAARDTQYF. The CDR3 nucleotides read TGCAGTGCCGCCAGAGATACGCAGTATTTT.

The chain links TRBV28 to TRBJ2-1; D uncertain. V was clipped by 5 bases and J by 16 bases, with 18 bases between them. This CDR3 spans 12 amino acids. Germline-derived CDR1 and CDR2 are MDHEN and SYDVKM. The CDR3 coding sequence is TGTGCCAGCAGTGAACACCCCGGGCCGGATTTCTTC. Residues: CASSEHPGPDFF.

The chain recombines TRBV6-5 with TRBJ2-5; tentatively, D is TRBD2 (5 bases). V lost 6 bases and J lost 5, with 13 bases in between. CDR3 length: 13 amino acids. Germline CDR1 MNHEY, CDR2 SVGAGI. CDR3 in amino acids: CASRGSGIETQYF. DNA of the CDR3: TGTGCCAGCAGAGGGAGTGGGATCGAGACCCAGTACTTC.

J is TRBJ1-6 and V is TRBV11-2; D not resolved. The germline V gene encodes CDR1 SGHAT and CDR2 FQNNGV. The CDR3 loop spans 12 amino acids. V lost 2 bases to trimming and J lost 8 bases, with 4 bases between them. Here the CDR3 reads CASSLPDSPLHF. For the CDR3, the DNA is TGTGCCAGCAGCTTACCGGATTCACCCCTCCACTTT.

This clone has only one observation. J is TRBJ2-7 and V is TRBV4-3, with 9 nucleotides matching TRBD2. Germline V gene sequence: CDR1 LGHNA, CDR2 YSLEER. The CDR3 runs 14 residues. Losses at the gene ends were 6 bases for V and 6 bases for J; bases not matched to a gene: 9. CDR3 DNA: TGCGCCAGCAGTGGCTGGCGGGGGGGCGGCGAGCAGTACTTC. It codes for CASSGWRGGGEQYF.

This clone was observed a single time. The rearrangement uses TRBV18 and TRBJ2-1; 9 bases line up with TRBD2. Looked up from germline, CDR1 is KGHSH and CDR2 is LQKENI. The CDR3 runs to 18 residues. The V gene end was trimmed by 2 bases and the J gene end by 0 bases; junction bases not matched to a gene: 8. The CDR3 here is CASSPFLAGPSSYNEQFF. Written as DNA, the CDR3 is TGTGCCAGCTCACCATTTCTAGCGGGGCCCAGCTCCTACAATGAGCAGTTCTTC. Full variable domain (missing parts from reference TRBV18 and TRBJ2-1): NAGVMQNPRHLVRRRGQEARLRCSPMKGHSHVYWYRQLPEEGLKFMVYLQKENIIDESGMPKERFSAEFPKEGPSILRIQQVVRGDSAAYFCASSPFLAGPSSYNEQFFGPGTRLTVL.